This T cell receptor (beta chain) derives from a study of blood T cells in healthy people across ages. As regards this clonotype: Its target is not known.

CDR3 length: 16 amino acids. V was shortened by 3 bases and J by 6 bases, with 18 bases between the two germline ends. The germline gives CDR1 SGHNT, CDR2 YYREEE (reference sequence). General observations from the study: Per million T cells, the diversity of TCR beta decreased roughly linearly as age advanced.

With a J-beta primer mix and a sample-barcoded 5' primer, a second PCR ran about 6 to 11 cycles. TCRdb passed the 5' RACE reads through MiXCR, listing each CDR3 protein once. The sample contains around 1.5 million distinct CDR3 sequences, approximately 38% of which appear only once. V gene TRBV5-4 combines with J gene TRBJ2-2; a possible D gene is TRBD1 (6 bases). The receptor comes from a woman in her late teens or twenties in good health. Sequences were obtained from blood. CDR3 sequence reads: CASSYFGGGASGELFF. CDR3 nucleotides: TGTGCCAGCAGCTATTTCGGTGGGGGCGCTTCCGGGGAGCTGTTTTTT.